A selection of T cell receptor beta chains follows, all from one sample in a study of blood T cell repertoires in COVID-19. Generated by immunoSEQ multiplex PCR, the TCRdb table keeps only in-frame clones and is missing some. The table shows approximately 450,000 clones, with 75% to 90% occurring only once. Input material: PBMCs or T cells enriched from blood (not recorded which). All receptors come from a man aged 30 to 45 who had recovered from COVID-19. The CDR3 runs from the conserved cysteine through the conserved F or W. The D gene is left open where the match is weak. The size of a clone is reported for some rows only, either as once, few or many, or as a class for expanded clones.

v_call: TRBV9; d_call: TRBD1; clone_size: -; j_call: TRBJ2-1; cdr3_aa: CASSVRDRDYNEQFF; cdr3_nt: TGTGCCAGCAGCGTCCGGGACAGGGACTACAATGAGCAGTTCTTC
v_call: TRBV5-5; d_call: -; clone_size: once; j_call: TRBJ2-1; cdr3_aa: CASSSGDLEQFF; cdr3_nt: TGTGCCAGCAGCTCGGGAGATCTTGAGCAGTTCTTC
v_call: TRBV30; d_call: -; clone_size: -; j_call: TRBJ1-3; cdr3_aa: CAWSGGGNTIYF; cdr3_nt: TGTGCCTGGAGTGGCGGAGGAAACACCATATATTTT
v_call: TRBV28; d_call: -; clone_size: -; j_call: TRBJ1-5; cdr3_aa: CASITGPQPQHF; cdr3_nt: TGTGCCAGCATTACAGGTCCCCAGCCCCAGCATTTT
v_call: TRBV5-4; d_call: -; clone_size: -; j_call: TRBJ2-2; cdr3_aa: CASSFDGSGTGELFF; cdr3_nt: TGTGCCAGCAGCTTTGACGGGTCGGGCACCGGGGAGCTGTTTTTT
v_call: TRBV21-1; d_call: -; clone_size: -; j_call: TRBJ1-1; cdr3_aa: CASSDRVRTEAFF; cdr3_nt: TGTGCCAGCTCTGACAGGGTGAGGACTGAAGCTTTCTTT
v_call: TRBV7-3; d_call: TRBD1; clone_size: -; j_call: TRBJ2-2; cdr3_aa: CASSPLGGAGELFF; cdr3_nt: TGTGCCAGCAGCCCCTTAGGGGGCGCCGGGGAGCTGTTTTTT
v_call: TRBV14; d_call: TRBD2; clone_size: -; j_call: TRBJ2-2; cdr3_aa: CASSQDLAGESTGELFF; cdr3_nt: TGTGCCAGCAGCCAAGATCTGGCGGGAGAAAGTACCGGGGAGCTGTTTTTT
v_call: TRBV19; d_call: -; clone_size: -; j_call: TRBJ1-1; cdr3_aa: CASTPLLGRGKKNEAFF; cdr3_nt: TGTGCCAGTACCCCCCTTCTTGGGAGGGGGAAAAAAAATGAAGCTTTCTTT
v_call: TRBV4-1; d_call: TRBD2; clone_size: -; j_call: TRBJ2-7; cdr3_aa: CASSQERIAGGDEQYF; cdr3_nt: TGCGCCAGCAGCCAAGAGCGTATAGCGGGAGGGGACGAGCAGTACTTC
v_call: TRBV27; d_call: TRBD1; clone_size: once; j_call: TRBJ1-4; cdr3_aa: CASSSDRAATNEKLFF; cdr3_nt: TGTGCCAGCAGTTCGGACAGGGCCGCCACTAATGAAAAACTGTTTTTT
v_call: TRBV9; d_call: -; clone_size: -; j_call: TRBJ2-7; cdr3_aa: CASSVPGSAYEQYF; cdr3_nt: TGTGCCAGCAGCGTCCCGGGGTCCGCTTACGAGCAGTACTTC
v_call: TRBV19; d_call: -; clone_size: -; j_call: TRBJ2-3; cdr3_aa: CASSLKPSTDTQYF; cdr3_nt: TGTGCCAGTAGTCTAAAACCTAGCACAGATACGCAGTATTTT
v_call: TRBV7-2; d_call: TRBD1; clone_size: -; j_call: TRBJ2-7; cdr3_aa: CASSRTGLGEQYF; cdr3_nt: TGTGCCAGCAGTCGGACAGGACTCGGGGAGCAGTACTTC
v_call: TRBV27; d_call: -; clone_size: -; j_call: TRBJ2-1; cdr3_aa: CASSLNSVAMTGQFF; cdr3_nt: TGTGCCAGCAGTTTGAATAGCGTTGCAATGACTGGGCAGTTCTTC
v_call: TRBV9; d_call: -; clone_size: once; j_call: TRBJ2-1; cdr3_aa: CASSVEDRRGGEQFF; cdr3_nt: TGTGCCAGCAGCGTAGAGGATCGGAGGGGAGGTGAGCAGTTCTTC
v_call: TRBV9; d_call: -; clone_size: -; j_call: TRBJ2-1; cdr3_aa: CASGGTGSSYNEQFF; cdr3_nt: TGTGCCAGCGGCGGGACGGGGAGCTCCTACAATGAGCAGTTCTTC
v_call: TRBV27; d_call: -; clone_size: -; j_call: TRBJ2-3; cdr3_aa: CASKPGTHSSTDTQYF; cdr3_nt: TGTGCCAGCAAGCCAGGGACACACTCTAGCACAGATACGCAGTATTTT
v_call: TRBV27; d_call: TRBD1; clone_size: -; j_call: TRBJ2-7; cdr3_aa: CASSLGRGTYEQYF; cdr3_nt: TGTGCCAGCAGTTTGGGCAGGGGGACCTACGAGCAGTACTTC
v_call: TRBV5-4; d_call: TRBD2; clone_size: -; j_call: TRBJ2-1; cdr3_aa: CASSGTSGLF; cdr3_nt: TGTGCCAGCAGCGGGACTAGCGGACTCTTC